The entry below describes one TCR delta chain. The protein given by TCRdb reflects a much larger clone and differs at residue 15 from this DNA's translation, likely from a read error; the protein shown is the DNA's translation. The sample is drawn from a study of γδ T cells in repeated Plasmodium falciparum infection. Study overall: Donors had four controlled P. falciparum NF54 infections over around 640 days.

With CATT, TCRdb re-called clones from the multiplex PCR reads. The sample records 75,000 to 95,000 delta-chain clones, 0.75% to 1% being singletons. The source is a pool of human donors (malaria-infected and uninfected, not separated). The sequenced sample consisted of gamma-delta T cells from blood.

The CDR3 spells CALGDAFLSRDTADELIF. The CDR3 nucleotides read TGTGCTCTTGGGGACGCTTTCCTGTCGAGGGATACGGCCGATGAACTCATCTTT. This chain uses TRDV1 with TRDJ1, with 8 bases identical to TRDD3. The J gene is absent in TCRdb and was assigned here via DNA matching to germline. The CDR3 loop spans 18 amino acids. The V gene's germline CDR1 is TSWWSYY and CDR2 QGS.